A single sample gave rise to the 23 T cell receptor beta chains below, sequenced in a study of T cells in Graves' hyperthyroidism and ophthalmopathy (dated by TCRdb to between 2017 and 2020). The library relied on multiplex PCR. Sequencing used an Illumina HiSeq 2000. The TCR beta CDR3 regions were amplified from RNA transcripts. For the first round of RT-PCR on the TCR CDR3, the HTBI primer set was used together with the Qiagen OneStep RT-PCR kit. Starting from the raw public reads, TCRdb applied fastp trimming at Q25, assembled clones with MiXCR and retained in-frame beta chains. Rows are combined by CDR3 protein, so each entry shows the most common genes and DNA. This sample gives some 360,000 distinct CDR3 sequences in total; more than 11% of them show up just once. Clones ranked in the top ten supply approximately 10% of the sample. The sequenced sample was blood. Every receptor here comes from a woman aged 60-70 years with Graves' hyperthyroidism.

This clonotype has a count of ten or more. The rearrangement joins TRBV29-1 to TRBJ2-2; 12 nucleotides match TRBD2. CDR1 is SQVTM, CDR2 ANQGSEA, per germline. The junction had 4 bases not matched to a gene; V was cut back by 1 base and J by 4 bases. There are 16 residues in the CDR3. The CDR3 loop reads CSVEGTSGTGTGELFF. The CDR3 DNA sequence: TGCAGCGTTGAAGGGACTAGCGGGACCGGCACCGGGGAGCTGTTTTTT.

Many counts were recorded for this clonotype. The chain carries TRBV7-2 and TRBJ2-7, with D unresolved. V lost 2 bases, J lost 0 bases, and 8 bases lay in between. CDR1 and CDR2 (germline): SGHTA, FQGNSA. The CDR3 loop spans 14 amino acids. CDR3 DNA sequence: TGTGCCAGCAGCTTAAGTACGGACTCCTACGAGCAGTACTTC. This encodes CASSLSTDSYEQYF.

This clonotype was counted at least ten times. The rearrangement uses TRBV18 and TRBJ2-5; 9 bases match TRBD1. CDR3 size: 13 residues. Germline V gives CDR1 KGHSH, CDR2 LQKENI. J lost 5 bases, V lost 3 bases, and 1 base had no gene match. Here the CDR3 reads CASSPDRGETQYF. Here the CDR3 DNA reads TGTGCCAGCTCACCTGACAGGGGGGAGACCCAGTACTTC. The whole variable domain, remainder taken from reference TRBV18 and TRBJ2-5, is NAGVMQNPRHLVRRRGQEARLRCSPMKGHSHVYWYRQLPEEGLKFMVYLQKENIIDESGMPKERFSAEFPKEGPSILRIQQVVRGDSAAYFCASSPDRGETQYFGPGTRLLVL.

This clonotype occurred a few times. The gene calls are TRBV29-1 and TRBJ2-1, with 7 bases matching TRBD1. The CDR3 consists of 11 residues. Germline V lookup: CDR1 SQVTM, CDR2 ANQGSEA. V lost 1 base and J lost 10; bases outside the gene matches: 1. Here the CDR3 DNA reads TGCAGCGTTGAAGGGACAGGAGAGCAGTTCTTC. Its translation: CSVEGTGEQFF.

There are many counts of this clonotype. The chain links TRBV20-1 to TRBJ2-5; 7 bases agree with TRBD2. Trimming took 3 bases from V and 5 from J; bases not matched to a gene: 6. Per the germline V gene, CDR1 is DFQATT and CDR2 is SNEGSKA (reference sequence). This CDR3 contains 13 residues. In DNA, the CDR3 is TGCAGTGCTAGCCGCGGGAGTATGGAGACCCAGTACTTC. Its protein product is CSASRGSMETQYF.

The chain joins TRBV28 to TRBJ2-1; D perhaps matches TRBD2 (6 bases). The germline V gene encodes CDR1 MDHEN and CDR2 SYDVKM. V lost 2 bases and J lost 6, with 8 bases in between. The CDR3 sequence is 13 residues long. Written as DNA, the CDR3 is TGTGCCAGCAGTTTACCGACTAGCAATGAGCAGTTCTTC. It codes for CASSLPTSNEQFF.

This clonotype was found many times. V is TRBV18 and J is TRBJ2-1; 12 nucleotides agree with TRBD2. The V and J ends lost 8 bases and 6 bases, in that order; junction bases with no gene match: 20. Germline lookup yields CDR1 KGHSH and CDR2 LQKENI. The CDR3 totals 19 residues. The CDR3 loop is CASRTEGWTSGEQGNEQFF. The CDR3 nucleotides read TGTGCCAGCCGGACGGAGGGGTGGACTAGCGGGGAGCAGGGCAATGAGCAGTTCTTC.

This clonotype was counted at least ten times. The CDR3 here is CSASRGPLPEAFF. Written as DNA, the CDR3 is TGCAGTGCAAGTCGGGGGCCCCTGCCTGAAGCTTTCTTT. This chain joins TRBV20-1 and TRBJ1-1; TRBD1 is a possible D gene (6 bases). The germline V gene has CDR1 DFQATT and CDR2 SNEGSKA (reference sequence). This CDR3 region has 13 residues. Trimming removed 6 bases from V and 6 bases from J, with 17 bases in between.

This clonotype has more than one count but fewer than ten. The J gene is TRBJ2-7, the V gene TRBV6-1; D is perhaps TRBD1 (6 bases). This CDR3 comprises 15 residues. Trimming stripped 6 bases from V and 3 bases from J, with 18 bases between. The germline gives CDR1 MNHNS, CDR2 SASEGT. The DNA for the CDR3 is TGTGCCAGCAGGCCCGAGGGACAACCATACTACGAGCAGTACTTC. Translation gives CASRPEGQPYYEQYF.

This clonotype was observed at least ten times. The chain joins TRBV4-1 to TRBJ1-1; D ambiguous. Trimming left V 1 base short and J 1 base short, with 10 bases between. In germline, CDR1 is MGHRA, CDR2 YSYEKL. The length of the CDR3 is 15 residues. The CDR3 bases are TGCGCCAGCAGCCAAGGGCCGGGGAGGAACACTGAAGCTTTCTTT. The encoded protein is CASSQGPGRNTEAFF.

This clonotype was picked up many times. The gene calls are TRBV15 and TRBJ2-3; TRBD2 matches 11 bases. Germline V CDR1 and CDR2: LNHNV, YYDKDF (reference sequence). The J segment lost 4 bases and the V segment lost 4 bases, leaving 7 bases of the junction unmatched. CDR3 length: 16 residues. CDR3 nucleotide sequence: TGTGCCACCAGCACCCTAGCGGGAGGAGGACCAGATACGCAGTATTTT. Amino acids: CATSTLAGGGPDTQYF.

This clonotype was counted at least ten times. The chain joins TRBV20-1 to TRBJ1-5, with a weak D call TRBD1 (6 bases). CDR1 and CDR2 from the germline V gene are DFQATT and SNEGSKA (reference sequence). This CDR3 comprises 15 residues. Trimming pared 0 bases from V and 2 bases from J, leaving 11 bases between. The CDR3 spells CSARDDGGGNQPQHF. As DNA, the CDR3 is TGCAGTGCTAGAGATGACGGGGGCGGCAATCAGCCCCAGCATTTT.

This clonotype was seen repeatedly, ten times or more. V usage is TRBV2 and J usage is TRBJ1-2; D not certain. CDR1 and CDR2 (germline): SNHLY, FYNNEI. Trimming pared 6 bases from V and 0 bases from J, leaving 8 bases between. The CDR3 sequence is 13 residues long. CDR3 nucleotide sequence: TGTGCCAGCAGGCCCTCTCCTAACTATGGCTACACCTTC. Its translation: CASRPSPNYGYTF.

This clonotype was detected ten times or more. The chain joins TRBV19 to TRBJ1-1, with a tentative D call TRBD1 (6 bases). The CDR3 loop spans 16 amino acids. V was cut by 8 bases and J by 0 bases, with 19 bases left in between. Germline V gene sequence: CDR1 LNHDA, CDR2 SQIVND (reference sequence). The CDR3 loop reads CASSTGGQPMNTEAFF. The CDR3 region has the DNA TGTGCCAGTTCCACCGGTGGACAGCCTATGAACACTGAAGCTTTCTTT.

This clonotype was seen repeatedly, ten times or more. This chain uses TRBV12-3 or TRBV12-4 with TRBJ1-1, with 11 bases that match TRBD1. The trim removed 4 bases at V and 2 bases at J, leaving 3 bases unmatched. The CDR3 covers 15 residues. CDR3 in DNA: TGTGCCAGCAGTTGGACAGGGGGCTCCAACACTGAAGCTTTCTTT. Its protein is CASSWTGGSNTEAFF.

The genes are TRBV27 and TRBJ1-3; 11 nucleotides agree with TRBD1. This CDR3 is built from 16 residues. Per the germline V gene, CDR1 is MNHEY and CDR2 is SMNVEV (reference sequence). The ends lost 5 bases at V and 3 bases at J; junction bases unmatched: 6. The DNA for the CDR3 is TGTGCCAGCAGTCCCGGGACAGGGGGTTTTGGAAACACCATATATTTT. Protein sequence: CASSPGTGGFGNTIYF.

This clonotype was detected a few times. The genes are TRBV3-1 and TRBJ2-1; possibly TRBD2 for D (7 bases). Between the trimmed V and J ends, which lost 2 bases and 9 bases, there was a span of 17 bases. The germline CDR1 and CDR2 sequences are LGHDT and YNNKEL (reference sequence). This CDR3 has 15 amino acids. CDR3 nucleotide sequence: TGTGCCAGCAGCCAATGGGGCGGGGGCTTCGGTGAGCAGTTCTTC. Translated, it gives CASSQWGGGFGEQFF.

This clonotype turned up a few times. The DNA for the CDR3 is TGTGCCAGCAGCTCCCGGACTAGCCGGGAGACCCAGTACTTC. Translating gives CASSSRTSRETQYF. The chain links TRBV14 to TRBJ2-5, with TRBD2 matching 8 bases. The CDR3 extends over 14 amino acids. The V gene end was trimmed by 5 bases and the J gene end by 5 bases; junction bases not matched to a gene: 7. CDR1 and CDR2 (germline): SGHDN, FVKESK.

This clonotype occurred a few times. The CDR3 DNA is TGTGCCAGCAGTTATACAGGGGGAGGGTACGAGCAGTACTTC. It yields the protein CASSYTGGGYEQYF. J is TRBJ2-7 and V is TRBV6-2 or TRBV6-3; maybe TRBD1 (8 bases). The V end lost 3 bases, the J end lost 4 bases, and 13 bases lay between the germline ends. The germline V gene encodes CDR1 MNHEY and CDR2 SVGEGT. The CDR3 extends over 14 amino acids.

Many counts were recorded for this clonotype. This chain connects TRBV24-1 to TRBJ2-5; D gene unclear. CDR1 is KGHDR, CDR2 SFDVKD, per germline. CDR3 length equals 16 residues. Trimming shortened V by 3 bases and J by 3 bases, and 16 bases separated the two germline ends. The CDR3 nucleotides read TGTGCCACCAGTGATCCCCGGATAAACTACGAAGAGACCCAGTACTTC. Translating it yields CATSDPRINYEETQYF.

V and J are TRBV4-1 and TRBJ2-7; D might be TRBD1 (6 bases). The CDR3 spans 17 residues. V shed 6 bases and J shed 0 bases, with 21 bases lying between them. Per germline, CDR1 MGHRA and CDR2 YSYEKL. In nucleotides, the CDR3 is TGCGCCAGCAGTCCTTGGGGGCTGCGGGCCCGCTCCTACGAGCAGTACTTC. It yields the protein CASSPWGLRARSYEQYF.

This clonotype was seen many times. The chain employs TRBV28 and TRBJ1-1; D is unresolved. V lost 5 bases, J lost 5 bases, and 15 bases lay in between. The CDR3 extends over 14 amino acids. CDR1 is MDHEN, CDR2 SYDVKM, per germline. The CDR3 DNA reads TGTGCCAGCAGTGAGACGGGCTTTGGAACTGAAGCTTTCTTT. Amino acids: CASSETGFGTEAFF. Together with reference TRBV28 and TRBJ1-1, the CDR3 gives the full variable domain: DVKVTQSSRYLVKRTGEKVFLECVQDMDHENMFWYRQDPGLGLRLIYFSYDVKMKEKGDIPEGYSVSREKKERFSLILESASTNQTSMYLCASSETGFGTEAFFGQGTRLTVV.

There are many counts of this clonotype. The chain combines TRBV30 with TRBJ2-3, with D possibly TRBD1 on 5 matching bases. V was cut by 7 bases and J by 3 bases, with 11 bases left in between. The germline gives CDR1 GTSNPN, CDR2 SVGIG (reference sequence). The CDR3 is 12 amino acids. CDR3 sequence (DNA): TGTGCCTCTGCTCAGGGAACAGATACGCAGTATTTT. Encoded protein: CASAQGTDTQYF.